These T cell receptor beta chains were read from a single sample in a study of beta chain features in type 1 diabetes. Assay used: immunoSEQ multiplex PCR; TCRdb lists only in-frame clones, some missing. Of some 220,000 clones in the sample, under 13% were seen once. The sample consisted of central memory CD4+ T cells from blood. Receptors originate from a young man in good health. Each CDR3 is given with its conserved first and last residue. A D gene is named only where the DNA matches it firmly. Expanded clones get a size class; other rows say once, few or many, or leave the size out.

clone size	V gene	J gene	D gene	CDR3 protein	CDR3 DNA
.	TRBV4-3	TRBJ2-3	.	CASSPARGGTDTQYF	TGCGCCAGCAGCCCAGCTAGAGGGGGCACAGATACGCAGTATTTT
.	TRBV10-3	TRBJ2-1	.	CAIRALSSYNEQFF	TGTGCCATCAGGGCGCTGAGCTCCTACAATGAGCAGTTCTTC
.	TRBV7-6	TRBJ1-2	TRBD1	CASNPAGQDVYGYTF	TGTGCCAGCAACCCGGCGGGACAGGACGTCTATGGCTACACCTTC
few	TRBV6-6	TRBJ2-7	.	CASSRTYEQYF	TGTGCCAGCAGCAGAACCTACGAGCAGTACTTC
.	TRBV7-2	TRBJ2-1	TRBD2	CASSIQAGSAHEQFF	TGTGCCAGCAGCATTCAAGCGGGATCGGCGCATGAGCAGTTCTTC
few	TRBV7-2	TRBJ1-5	.	CASSPLGQPQHF	TGTGCCAGCAGCCCCCTGGGGCAGCCCCAGCATTTT
.	TRBV5-1	TRBJ2-1	TRBD2	CASSTGLARGDEQFF	TGCGCCAGCAGCACTGGACTAGCGAGAGGGGATGAGCAGTTCTTC
.	TRBV4-2	TRBJ2-1	TRBD2	CASSLSLADYNEQFF	TGTGCCAGCAGCTTGTCGCTAGCGGACTACAATGAGCAGTTCTTC
few	TRBV30	TRBJ1-4	.	CAWSWVRTGLNEKLFF	TGTGCCTGGAGCTGGGTCAGAACGGGGCTCAATGAAAAACTGTTTTTT
many	TRBV7-2	TRBJ2-7	.	CASSTPGPLYEQYF	TGTGCCAGCAGCACCCCCGGACCTCTTTACGAGCAGTACTTC
few	TRBV6-6	TRBJ2-7	.	CASRHPRTGSSYEQYF	TGTGCCAGCCGCCACCCTCGGACGGGAAGCTCCTACGAGCAGTACTTC
.	TRBV7-2	TRBJ1-1	.	CASSTPTRNTEAFF	TGTGCCAGCAGCACCCCGACAAGAAACACTGAAGCTTTCTTT
.	TRBV2	TRBJ2-1	.	CASSEMGAEQFF	TGTGCCAGCAGTGAAATGGGTGCTGAGCAGTTCTTC
.	TRBV18	TRBJ1-2	TRBD1	CASSRAGQGANYGYTF	TGTGCCAGCTCACGGGCCGGACAGGGGGCTAACTATGGCTACACCTTC
few	TRBV7-9	TRBJ1-4	TRBD1	CASSLRRGQGDEKLFF	TGTGCCAGCAGCTTAAGGCGCGGGCAGGGGGATGAAAAACTGTTTTTT
.	TRBV7-2	TRBJ2-3	.	CASSYSGYTQYF	TGTGCCAGCAGCTATAGCGGATATACGCAGTATTTT
few	TRBV4-3	TRBJ2-1	TRBD2	CASSPREGGYEQFF	TGCGCCAGCAGCCCGCGGGAGGGCGGGTATGAGCAGTTCTTC
.	TRBV29-1	TRBJ2-5	.	CSVEVVGARKTQYF	TGCAGCGTTGAAGTTGTGGGGGCTAGGAAGACCCAGTACTTC
.	TRBV6-6	TRBJ2-3	.	CASSPDPRNTQYF	TGTGCCAGCAGCCCGGACCCGAGAAATACGCAGTATTTT
few	TRBV7-2	TRBJ2-3	TRBD2	CASSLGTSGTSTDTQYF	TGTGCCAGCAGCTTAGGGACTAGCGGGACAAGCACAGATACGCAGTATTTT
.	TRBV1	TRBJ1-2	.	CTSGQGVYGYTF	TGCACCAGCGGACAGGGGGTCTATGGCTACACCTTC
.	TRBV18	TRBJ2-1	.	CASSPDQSSYNEQFF	TGTGCCAGCTCACCAGACCAAAGCTCCTACAATGAGCAGTTCTTC
few	TRBV9	TRBJ1-1	.	CASSVQGTAFF	TGTGCCAGCAGCGTACAGGGGACAGCTTTCTTT
few	TRBV28	TRBJ2-7	.	CASHGLRGPRMEQYF	TGTGCCAGCCACGGGCTCCGCGGACCCAGGATGGAGCAGTACTTC
few	TRBV6-1	TRBJ2-7	.	CASTTGRTTYEQYF	TGTGCCAGCACTACAGGACGCACCACCTACGAGCAGTACTTC
.	TRBV7-2	TRBJ2-2	.	CASSLQGTGELFF	TGTGCCAGCAGCTTACAAGGAACCGGGGAGCTGTTTTTT
few	TRBV5-1	TRBJ1-5	TRBD1	CASSLGPGQGNQPQHF	TGCGCCAGCAGCTTGGGACCGGGACAGGGCAATCAGCCCCAGCATTTT